This T cell receptor (beta chain) was recovered during a study of metastatic and nonmetastatic thyroid tumors. Study in general: Thyroid patients, malignant and benign, had repertoires compared across blood and tumor or nodule tissue.

All patients were untreated before thyroid surgery. This CDR3 has 11 amino acids. J gave up 11 bases and V 5 bases, and 3 bases lay outside the gene matches. Looked up from germline, CDR1 is MDHEN and CDR2 is SYDVKM. TCRdb reanalyzed the PCR reads with MiXCR. The table lists about 92,000 clones, just under 15% of them singletons. This clone was seen many times. The chain combines TRBV28 with TRBJ1-1; 9 nucleotides line up with TRBD1. What was sequenced was blood. The TCR comes from a female donor with papillary thyroid cancer or a benign thyroid nodule (not recorded which). Some clones in this sample may be carry-over from other donors' samples. CDR3 coding DNA: TGTGCCAGCAGTAACAGGGGGCAGGCTTTCTTT. It specifies CASSNRGQAFF.